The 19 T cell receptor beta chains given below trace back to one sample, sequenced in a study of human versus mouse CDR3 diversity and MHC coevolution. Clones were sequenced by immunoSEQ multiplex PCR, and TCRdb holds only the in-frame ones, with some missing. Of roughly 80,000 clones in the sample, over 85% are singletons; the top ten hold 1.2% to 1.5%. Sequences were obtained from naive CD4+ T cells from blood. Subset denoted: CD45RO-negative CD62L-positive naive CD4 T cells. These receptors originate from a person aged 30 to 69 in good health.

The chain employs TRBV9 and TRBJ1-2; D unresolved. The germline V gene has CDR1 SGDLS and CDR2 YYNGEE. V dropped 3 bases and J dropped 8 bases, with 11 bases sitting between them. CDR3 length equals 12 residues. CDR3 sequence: CASSAQSGGYTF. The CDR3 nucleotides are TGTGCCAGCAGCGCCCAATCGGGGGGCTACACCTTC. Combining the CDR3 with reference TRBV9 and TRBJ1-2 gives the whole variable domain DSGVTQTPKHLITATGQRVTLRCSPRSGDLSVYWYQQSLDQGLQFLIQYYNGEERAKGNILERFSAQQFPDLHSELNLSSLELGDSALYFCASSAQSGGYTFGSGTRLTVV.

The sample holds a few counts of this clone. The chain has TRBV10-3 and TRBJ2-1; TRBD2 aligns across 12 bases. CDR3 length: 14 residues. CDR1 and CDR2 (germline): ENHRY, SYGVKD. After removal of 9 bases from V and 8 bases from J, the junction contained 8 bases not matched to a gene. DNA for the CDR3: TGTGCCATTAGACTAGCGGGAGAGAGACATGAGCAGTTCTTC. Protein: CAIRLAGERHEQFF.

CDR3 bases: TGTGCCAGCTCACCGATTTGGTCTGGACAGGGTGCGGAGCAGTACTTC. It codes for CASSPIWSGQGAEQYF. The chain is built from TRBV18 and TRBJ2-7; 8 nucleotides match TRBD1. CDR1 is KGHSH, CDR2 LQKENI, per germline. V was clipped by 3 bases and J by 7 bases; unmatched bases: 14. The CDR3 is 16 amino acids. Filled out from reference TRBV18 and TRBJ2-7, the complete variable domain reads NAGVMQNPRHLVRRRGQEARLRCSPMKGHSHVYWYRQLPEEGLKFMVYLQKENIIDESGMPKERFSAEFPKEGPSILRIQQVVRGDSAAYFCASSPIWSGQGAEQYFGPGTRLTVT.

The CDR3 coding sequence is TGTGCCAGCTCACCACGAGTCGGTGAAGCTTTCTTT. Its protein product is CASSPRVGEAFF. The chain is built from TRBV18 and TRBJ1-1; no clear D gene. V was shortened by 1 base and J by 7 bases, with 7 bases between the two germline ends. The CDR3 has 12 amino acids. Looked up from germline, CDR1 is KGHSH and CDR2 is LQKENI.

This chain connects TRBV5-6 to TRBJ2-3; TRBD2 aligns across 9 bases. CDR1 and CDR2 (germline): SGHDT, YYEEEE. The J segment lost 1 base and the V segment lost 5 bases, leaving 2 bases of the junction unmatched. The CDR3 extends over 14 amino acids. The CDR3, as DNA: TGTGCCAGCAGAATAGCGGGGGGCACAGATACGCAGTATTTT. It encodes CASRIAGGTDTQYF.

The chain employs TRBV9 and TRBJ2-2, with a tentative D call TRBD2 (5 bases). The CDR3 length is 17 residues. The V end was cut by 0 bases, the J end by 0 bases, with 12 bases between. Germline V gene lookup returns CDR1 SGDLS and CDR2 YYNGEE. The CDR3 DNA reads TGTGCCAGCAGCGTAGAGGTGGGAGTGGCGAACACCGGGGAGCTGTTTTTT. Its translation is CASSVEVGVANTGELFF.

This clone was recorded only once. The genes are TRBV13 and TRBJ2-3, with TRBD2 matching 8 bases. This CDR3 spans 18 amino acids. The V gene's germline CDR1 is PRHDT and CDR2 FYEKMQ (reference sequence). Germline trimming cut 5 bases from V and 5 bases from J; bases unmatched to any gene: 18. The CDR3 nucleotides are TGTGCCAGCAGCCCTCCCGGGGGTACTAGCGGCGGAGGAGATACGCAGTATTTT. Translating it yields CASSPPGGTSGGGDTQYF.

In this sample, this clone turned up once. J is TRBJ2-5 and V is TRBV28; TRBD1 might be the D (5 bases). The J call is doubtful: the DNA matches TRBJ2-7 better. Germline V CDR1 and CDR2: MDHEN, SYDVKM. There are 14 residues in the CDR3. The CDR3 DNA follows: TGTGCCAGCGGACCAACTATGCAGGGATACGAGCAGTACTTC. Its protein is CASGPTMQGYEQYF.

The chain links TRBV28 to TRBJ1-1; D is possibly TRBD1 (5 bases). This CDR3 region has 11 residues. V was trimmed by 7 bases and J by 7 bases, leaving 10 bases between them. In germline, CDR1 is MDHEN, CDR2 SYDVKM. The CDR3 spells CASTTGGEAFF. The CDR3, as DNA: TGTGCCAGCACCACGGGGGGTGAAGCTTTCTTT.

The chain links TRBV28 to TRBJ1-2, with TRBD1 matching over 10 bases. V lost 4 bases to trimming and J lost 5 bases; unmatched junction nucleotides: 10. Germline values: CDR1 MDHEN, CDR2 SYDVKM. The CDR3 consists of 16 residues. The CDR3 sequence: CASSSTPGTGVYGYTF. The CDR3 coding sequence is TGTGCCAGCAGTTCTACTCCCGGGACAGGGGTTTATGGCTACACCTTC.

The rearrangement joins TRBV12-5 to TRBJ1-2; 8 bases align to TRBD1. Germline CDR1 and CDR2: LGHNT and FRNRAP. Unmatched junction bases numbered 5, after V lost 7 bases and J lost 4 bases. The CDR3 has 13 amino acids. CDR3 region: CASAITGGYGYTF. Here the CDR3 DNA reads TGTGCTAGTGCCATTACAGGGGGCTATGGCTACACCTTC.

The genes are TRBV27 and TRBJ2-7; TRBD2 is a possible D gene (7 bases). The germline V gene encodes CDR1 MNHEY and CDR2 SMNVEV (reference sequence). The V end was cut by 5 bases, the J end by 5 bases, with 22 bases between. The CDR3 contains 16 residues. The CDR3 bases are TGTGCCAGCAGTCAATTCGGAGGGGGGGGCGTCGACGAGCAGTACTTC. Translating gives CASSQFGGGGVDEQYF.

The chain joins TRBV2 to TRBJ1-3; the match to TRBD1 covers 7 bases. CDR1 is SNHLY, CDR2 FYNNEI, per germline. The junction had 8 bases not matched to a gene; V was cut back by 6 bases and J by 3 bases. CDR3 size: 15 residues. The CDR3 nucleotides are TGTGCCAGCAGGCGGGACAGTCGTAGTGGAAACACCATATATTTT. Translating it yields CASRRDSRSGNTIYF. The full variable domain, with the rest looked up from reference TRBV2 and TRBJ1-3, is EPEVTQTPSHQVTQMGQEVILRCVPISNHLYFYWYRQILGQKVEFLVSFYNNEISEKSEIFDDQFSVERPDGSNFTLKIRSTKLEDSAMYFCASRRDSRSGNTIYFGEGSWLTVV.

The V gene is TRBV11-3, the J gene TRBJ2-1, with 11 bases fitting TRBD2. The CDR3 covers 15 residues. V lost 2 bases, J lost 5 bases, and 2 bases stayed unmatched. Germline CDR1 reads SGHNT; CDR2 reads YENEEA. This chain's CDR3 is CASSLLAGGNNEQFF. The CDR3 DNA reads TGTGCCAGCAGCTTACTAGCGGGAGGTAACAATGAGCAGTTCTTC.

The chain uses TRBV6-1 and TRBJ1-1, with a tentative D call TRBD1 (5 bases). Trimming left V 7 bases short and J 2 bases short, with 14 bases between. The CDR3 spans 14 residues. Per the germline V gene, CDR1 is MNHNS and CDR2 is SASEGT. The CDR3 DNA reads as TGTGCCAGCAACCTACAGGTTACAAACACTGAAGCTTTCTTT. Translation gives CASNLQVTNTEAFF.

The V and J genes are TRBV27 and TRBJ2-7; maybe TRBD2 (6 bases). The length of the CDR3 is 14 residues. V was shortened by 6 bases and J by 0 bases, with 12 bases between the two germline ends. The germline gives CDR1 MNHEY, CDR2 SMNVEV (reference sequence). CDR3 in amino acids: CASSDPGLSYEQYF. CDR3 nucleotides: TGTGCCAGCAGCGATCCGGGACTCTCCTACGAGCAGTACTTC.

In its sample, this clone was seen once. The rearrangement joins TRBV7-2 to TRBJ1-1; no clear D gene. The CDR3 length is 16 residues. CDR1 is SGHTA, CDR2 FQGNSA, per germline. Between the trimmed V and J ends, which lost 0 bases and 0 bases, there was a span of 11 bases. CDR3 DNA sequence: TGTGCCAGCAGCTTAGCGAACCCAGTCTTGAACACTGAAGCTTTCTTT. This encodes CASSLANPVLNTEAFF.

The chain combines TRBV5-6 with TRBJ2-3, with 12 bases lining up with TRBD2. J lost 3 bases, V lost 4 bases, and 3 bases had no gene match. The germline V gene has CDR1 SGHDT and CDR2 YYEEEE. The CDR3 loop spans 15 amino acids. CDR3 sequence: CASSRGTSGTDTQYF. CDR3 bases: TGTGCCAGCAGCCGGGGGACTAGCGGGACAGATACGCAGTATTTT.

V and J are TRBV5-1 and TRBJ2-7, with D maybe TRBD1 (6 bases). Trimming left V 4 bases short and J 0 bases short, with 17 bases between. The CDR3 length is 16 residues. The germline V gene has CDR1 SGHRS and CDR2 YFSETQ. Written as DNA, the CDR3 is TGCGCCAGCAGCCAGCGACAGGTTTTCAGCTCCTACGAGCAGTACTTC. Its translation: CASSQRQVFSSYEQYF.